Listed below are T cell receptor beta chains from one sample, sequenced in a study of response to subunit inactivated influenza vaccine. TCRdb ran MiXCR on the RT-PCR reads and lists one entry per CDR3 protein. The sample has more than 150,000 distinct CDR3 sequences, around 9% seen once. Sequences were derived from non-naive T cells sorted from PBMCs, sampled on the day of vaccination. These receptors originate from a man in his fifties or sixties who received an inactivated influenza vaccine. CDR3s include the opening cysteine and the closing phenylalanine or tryptophan. D genes are given only for firm matches. Clone size is shown for a subset of rows, as once, few, many or a class of expanded clone.

j_call,d_call,v_call,clone_size,cdr3_aa,cdr3_nt
TRBJ2-1,TRBD2,TRBV11-2,many,CASSLVSGSIDEQFF,TGTGCCAGCAGCTTAGTTAGCGGGAGTATCGATGAGCAGTTCTTC
TRBJ1-1,NA,TRBV12-3/TRBV12-4,many,CASSSITEAFF,TGTGCCAGCAGTTCCATTACTGAAGCTTTCTTT
TRBJ2-7,TRBD1,TRBV20-1,many,CSASQQGAHGQYF,TGCAGTGCTAGCCAACAGGGGGCGCATGGGCAGTACTTC
TRBJ1-1,TRBD1,TRBV7-2,many,CASSLDGTGLNTEAFF,TGTGCCAGCAGCTTAGATGGGACAGGGTTGAACACTGAAGCTTTCTTT
TRBJ2-3,NA,TRBV7-3,many,CASSRRFTDTQYF,TGTGCCAGCAGCCGCAGATTCACAGATACGCAGTATTTT
TRBJ2-3,TRBD2,TRBV24-1,many,CATSEVTSGTDTQYF,TGTGCCACCAGTGAGGTGACTAGCGGCACAGATACGCAGTATTTT
TRBJ2-1,NA,TRBV6-2/TRBV6-3,many,CASSRDNEQFF,TGTGCCAGCAGCAGGGACAATGAGCAGTTCTTC
TRBJ1-2,TRBD1,TRBV6-2/TRBV6-3,few,CASSLTGQGNYGYTF,TGTGCCAGCAGTTTGACCGGACAGGGAAACTATGGCTACACCTTC
TRBJ2-5,NA,TRBV25-1,many,CASSEGGTQETQYF,TGTGCCAGCAGTGAAGGGGGGACCCAAGAGACCCAGTACTTC
TRBJ1-5,NA,TRBV5-6,few,CASSLAGGLAQHF,TGTGCCAGCAGCTTGGCCGGGGGCCTAGCCCAGCATTTT
TRBJ1-1,NA,TRBV14,few,CASSQVMGVTEAFF,TGTGCCAGCAGCCAAGTTATGGGGGTCACTGAAGCTTTCTTT
TRBJ2-3,NA,TRBV4-1,many,CASSPGGGRTDTQYF,TGCGCCAGCAGTCCCGGAGGGGGACGCACAGATACGCAGTATTTT
TRBJ2-3,NA,TRBV7-9,few,CASSLPRTGSRTDTQYF,TGTGCCAGCAGCTTACCCCGTACAGGGTCAAGAACAGATACGCAGTATTTT
TRBJ1-5,NA,TRBV28,few,CASSQYLDISNQPQHF,TGTGCCAGCAGTCAATATCTCGACATTAGCAATCAGCCCCAGCATTTT
TRBJ2-7,TRBD2,TRBV20-1,few,CSASTLAGVGYEQYF,TGCAGTGCTAGCACCCTAGCGGGAGTAGGTTACGAGCAGTACTTC
TRBJ1-1,NA,TRBV20-1,many,CSARDRGTGDTEAFF,TGCAGTGCTAGAGATCGAGGAACGGGGGACACTGAAGCTTTCTTT
TRBJ2-5,NA,TRBV9,few,CASSSRANKGETQYF,TGTGCCAGCAGCTCCCGGGCCAACAAGGGAGAGACCCAGTACTTC
TRBJ1-5,NA,TRBV6-2/TRBV6-3,few,CASNPQGSNQPQHF,TGTGCCAGCAACCCACAGGGAAGCAATCAGCCCCAGCATTTT
TRBJ2-2,NA,TRBV24-1,many,CATSPYYGELFF,TGTGCCACCAGTCCCTATTACGGGGAGCTGTTTTTT
TRBJ2-5,NA,TRBV5-6,few,CASSLFGRSQYF,TGTGCCAGCAGCTTGTTCGGACGGTCCCAGTACTTC
TRBJ2-3,NA,TRBV29-1,few,CSVLDGTDTQYF,TGCAGCGTGTTGGACGGCACAGATACGCAGTATTTT
TRBJ1-2,NA,TRBV20-1,few,CSARDDTGYGYTF,TGCAGTGCTAGAGATGACACCGGCTATGGCTACACCTTC
TRBJ1-4,NA,TRBV25-1,NA,CASSDLDRNEKLFF,TGTGCCAGCAGTGACCTGGACAGAAATGAAAAACTGTTTTTT
TRBJ2-7,NA,TRBV18,few,CASSPKSSAEQYF,TGTGCCAGCTCACCCAAAAGCAGCGCCGAGCAGTACTTC
TRBJ2-1,NA,TRBV29-1,many,CSQTIYNEQFF,TGCAGCCAGACCATTTACAATGAGCAGTTCTTC
TRBJ2-5,NA,TRBV11-2,many,CASSLVGALGETQYF,TGTGCCAGCAGCTTAGTGGGGGCCCTCGGGGAGACCCAGTACTTC
TRBJ1-1,NA,TRBV6-5,few,CASSYSGHPNTEAFF,TGTGCCAGCAGTTACTCGGGGCACCCGAACACTGAAGCTTTCTTT
TRBJ2-3,TRBD2,TRBV7-9,many,CASSLSRGVTDTQYF,TGTGCCAGCAGCTTATCTCGGGGGGTCACAGATACGCAGTATTTT
TRBJ1-2,TRBD1,TRBV28,NA,CASSLGQASNYGYTF,TGTGCCAGCAGCCTAGGACAGGCTTCTAACTATGGCTACACCTTC
TRBJ2-2,NA,TRBV3-1,few,CASSPRAPPAGELFF,TGTGCCAGCAGCCCCCGGGCCCCCCCAGCCGGGGAGCTGTTTTTT
TRBJ2-2,TRBD2,TRBV10-3,NA,CAIQTSGGSFAGELFF,TGTGCCATCCAAACTAGCGGGGGTTCCTTCGCCGGGGAGCTGTTTTTT
TRBJ2-5,NA,TRBV28,NA,CASSLQAQETQYF,TGTGCCAGCAGTTTACAGGCGCAAGAGACCCAGTACTTC
TRBJ2-2,TRBD2,TRBV29-1,many,CSARAGTTRTGELFF,TGCAGCGCTCGAGCGGGGACGACGCGGACCGGGGAGCTGTTTTTT
TRBJ2-1,TRBD2,TRBV20-1,many,CSAVLAGTYNEQFF,TGCAGTGCAGTACTAGCGGGGACCTACAATGAGCAGTTCTTC